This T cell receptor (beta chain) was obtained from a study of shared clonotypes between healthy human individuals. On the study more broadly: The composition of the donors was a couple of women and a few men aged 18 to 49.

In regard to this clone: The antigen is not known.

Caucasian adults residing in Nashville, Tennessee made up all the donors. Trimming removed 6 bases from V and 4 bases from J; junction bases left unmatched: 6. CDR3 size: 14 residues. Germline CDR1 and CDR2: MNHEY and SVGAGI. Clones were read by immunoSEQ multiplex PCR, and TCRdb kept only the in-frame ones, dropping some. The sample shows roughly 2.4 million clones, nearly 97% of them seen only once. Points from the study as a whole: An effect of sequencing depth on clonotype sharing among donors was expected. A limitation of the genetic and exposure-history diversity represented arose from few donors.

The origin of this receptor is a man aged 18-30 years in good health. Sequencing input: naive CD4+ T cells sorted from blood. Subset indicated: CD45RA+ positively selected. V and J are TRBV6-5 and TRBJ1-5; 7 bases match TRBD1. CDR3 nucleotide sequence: TGTGCCAGCAGCCCCACAGGGGTTAATCAGCCCCAGCATTTT. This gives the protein CASSPTGVNQPQHF.